This T cell receptor (beta chain) originates from a study of blood T cell repertoires in COVID-19. Looking at the study overall: Donors in the United States, Italy and Spain gave samples during acute or convalescent COVID-19. The cDNA or gDNA used as material had been derived from T cells, B-cell-depleted T cells, or PBMCs.

This CDR3 is 16 amino acids long. Germline lookup yields CDR1 SGHVS and CDR2 FQNEAQ. V was pared by 1 base and J by 7 bases, with 14 bases between. This table comes from immunoSEQ multiplex PCR, and its TCRdb copy is limited to in-frame clones, with some not included. The table includes some 160,000 clones, around four fifths detected once. Which cohort a participant joined came from the clinical history participants gave. Two negative PCRs, clearance, or symptom resolution had been documented for recovered Cohort 3 donors. Sequenced: PBMCs or T cells enriched from blood (not recorded which). The TCR originated in a woman aged 35 to 49 who had recovered from COVID-19. The chain joins TRBV7-8 to TRBJ1-6, with D possibly matching TRBD1 (6 bases). The CDR3 coding sequence is TGTGCCAGCAGCTTAGTAGTTGGCAGGGGAAATTCACCCCTCCACTTT. Protein: CASSLVVGRGNSPLHF.